One and the same sample provided the 11 T cell receptor beta chains below, sequenced in a study of blood T cell repertoires in COVID-19. Assay: immunoSEQ multiplex PCR; the TCRdb copy retains only in-frame clones and omits some. The sample holds 150,000 to 200,000 clones; around 87% are singletons and the top ten take about 2.7%. The sequencing sample was made of peripheral blood. The receptors were sampled from a man in his forties with active or convalescent COVID-19.

The rearrangement joins TRBV6-5 to TRBJ2-7, with TRBD1 as a possible D gene (5 bases). CDR1 is MNHEY and CDR2 is SVGAGI in the germline V gene. This CDR3 region has 14 residues. Trimming pared 6 bases from V and 3 bases from J, leaving 15 bases between. The DNA for the CDR3 is TGTGCCAGCAGCCCACGTAGGGGTCTCTACGAGCAGTACTTC. Amino acids: CASSPRRGLYEQYF.

The chain has TRBV30 and TRBJ1-2; the D gene is possibly TRBD1 (5 bases). Trimming took 2 bases from V and 8 from J, leaving 15 bases between them. The germline CDR1 and CDR2 sequences are GTSNPN and SVGIG (reference sequence). This CDR3 spans 13 amino acids. The CDR3 loop reads CAWSIGHDFGYTF. CDR3 bases: TGTGCCTGGAGTATTGGACACGATTTCGGCTACACCTTC.

The chain joins TRBV6-2 or TRBV6-3 to TRBJ2-2; 12 bases are shared with TRBD2. CDR1 and CDR2 from the germline V gene are MNHEY and SVGEGT. V gave up 2 bases and J gave up 5 bases; unmatched junction bases: 6. The CDR3 runs to 17 residues. In DNA form, the CDR3 reads TGTGCCAGCAGTTACACACTAGCGGGGGGCAGTACCGGGGAGCTGTTTTTT. Its translation is CASSYTLAGGSTGELFF.

The chain links TRBV20-1 to TRBJ2-7; D may be TRBD1 (5 bases). V was pared by 8 bases and J by 3 bases, with 11 bases between. The germline V gene has CDR1 DFQATT and CDR2 SNEGSKA (reference sequence). The CDR3 runs 11 residues. DNA for the CDR3: TGCAGTTTCAGGGCAGGCTACGAGCAGTACTTC. It specifies CSFRAGYEQYF.

The chain has TRBV30 and TRBJ1-1; a weak D match, TRBD1 (5 bases). V lost 1 base and J 0 bases, leaving 6 bases between the germline ends. The CDR3 extends over 13 amino acids. From germline, CDR1 is GTSNPN and CDR2 SVGIG (reference sequence). CDR3 DNA: TGTGCCTGGAGTGACAGGATGAACACTGAAGCTTTCTTT. This gives the protein CAWSDRMNTEAFF.

The CDR3 coding sequence is TGCAGCGTGGCTACGAGGCAACAAGAGACCCAGTACTTC. It codes for CSVATRQQETQYF. The V call is TRBV29-1, the J call TRBJ2-5; D remains ambiguous. V was clipped by 6 bases and J by 2 bases, with 13 bases between them. The CDR3 spans 13 residues. Looked up from germline, CDR1 is SQVTM and CDR2 is ANQGSEA.

This chain joins TRBV15 and TRBJ1-1; D unresolved. The ends were cut back, 3 bases at V and 0 bases at J, with 8 bases in the middle. The CDR3 is made up of 14 amino acids. Germline CDR1 reads LNHNV; CDR2 reads YYDKDF (reference sequence). In nucleotides, the CDR3 is TGTGCCACCAGCAGGGCGACTTTGAACACTGAAGCTTTCTTT. It encodes CATSRATLNTEAFF. Drawing the rest from reference TRBV15 and TRBJ1-1, the complete variable domain is DAMVIQNPRYQVTQFGKPVTLSCSQTLNHNVMYWYQQKSSQAPKLLFHYYDKDFNNEADTPDNFQSRRPNTSFCFLDIRSPGLGDTAMYLCATSRATLNTEAFFGQGTRLTVV.

The chain combines TRBV5-6 with TRBJ1-5, with D unclear. Trimming removed 3 bases at V and 2 bases at J, with 9 bases between. Germline CDR1 is SGHDT and CDR2 is YYEEEE. CDR3 size: 14 residues. CDR3: CASSSRRGNQPQHF. The CDR3 DNA sequence: TGTGCCAGCAGCTCTCGGCGGGGCAATCAGCCCCAGCATTTT. The variable domain in full, with the rest retrieved from reference TRBV5-6 and TRBJ1-5, is DAGVTQSPTHLIKTRGQQVTLRCSPKSGHDTVSWYQQALGQGPQFIFQYYEEEERQRGNFPDRFSGHQFPNYSSELNVNALLLGDSALYLCASSSRRGNQPQHFGDGTRLSIL.

This clone has just one count. This sequence joins TRBV7-2 and TRBJ1-3, with D maybe TRBD1 (5 bases). The germline V gene has CDR1 SGHTA and CDR2 FQGNSA. This CDR3 contains 14 residues. V lost 4 bases and J lost 2, with 9 bases in between. Here the CDR3 reads CASSSAGAGNTIYF. The CDR3 DNA reads as TGTGCCAGCAGCTCGGCGGGGGCTGGAAACACCATATATTTT.

J is TRBJ2-2 and V is TRBV4-1, with TRBD1 identical over 7 bases. V shed 4 bases and J 4 bases; nucleotides not matched to a gene: 9. This CDR3 has 16 amino acids. The germline gives CDR1 MGHRA, CDR2 YSYEKL. As DNA, the CDR3 is TGCGCCAGCAGCCGCTCACAGGGGTCTACCACCGGGGAGCTGTTTTTT. Residues: CASSRSQGSTTGELFF.

CDR3 sequence reads: CSASEAGEETQYF. The CDR3 DNA follows: TGCAGTGCTAGTGAGGCAGGGGAAGAGACCCAGTACTTC. The V call is TRBV20-1, the J call TRBJ2-5; perhaps TRBD1 as D (6 bases). The germline CDR1 and CDR2 sequences are DFQATT and SNEGSKA (reference sequence). The CDR3 runs 13 residues. Trimming took off 3 bases at V and 3 bases at J, with 11 bases between the two ends.